These T cell receptor beta chains were read from a single sample in a study of CD8 T cell repertoires and HIV-1 epitope variants. This table comes from immunoSEQ multiplex PCR, and its TCRdb copy is limited to in-frame clones, with some not included. Of over 90,000 clones in the sample, 74% were seen once. Sequencing was performed on uncultured baseline CD8+ T cells from peripheral blood mononuclear cells (PBMCs). The receptors shown here come from a male donor with HIV. Both conserved end residues are part of each CDR3. D genes are given only for firm matches. Rows may omit the clone size; those that give it use once, few, many or a size class.

once | 14 | - | TRBJ1-2 | TRBV5-1 | TGCGCCAGCAGCCGGAATACAGGGAACTATGGCTACACCTTC | CASSRNTGNYGYTF
few | 13 | - | TRBJ2-7 | TRBV19 | TGTGCCAGTAGTAATCAGGCGGGTTTTGGGCAGTACTTC | CASSNQAGFGQYF
- | 14 | - | TRBJ2-3 | TRBV5-1 | TGCGCCAGTAATGCCTGGCAGGACACAGATACGCAGTATTTT | CASNAWQDTDTQYF
- | 12 | - | TRBJ2-7 | TRBV29-1 | TGCAGCGTTAAAGACAGCCCCTCCGAGCAGTACTTC | CSVKDSPSEQYF
few | 18 | - | TRBJ2-7 | TRBV5-6 | TGTGCCAGCAGCTTGGGGGAGGCCCGACGCCTAAGCTCCTACGAGCAGTACTTC | CASSLGEARRLSSYEQYF
- | 13 | - | TRBJ2-2 | TRBV5-1 | TGCGCCAGCACCCGGGAGATCACCGGGGAGCTGTTTTTT | CASTREITGELFF
- | 15 | - | TRBJ2-6 | TRBV7-3 | TGTGCCAGCAGCTCGACGTTGGTTGGGGCCAACGTCCTGACTTTC | CASSSTLVGANVLTF
- | 16 | - | TRBJ1-1 | TRBV5-1 | TGCGCCAGCAGCTACCTCCCGACAGGCCCTCAATTTGAAGCTTTCTTT | CASSYLPTGPQFEAFF
- | 11 | - | TRBJ2-7 | TRBV9 | TGTGCCAGCAGCTCGAACTACGAGCAGTACTTC | CASSSNYEQYF
- | 13 | - | TRBJ2-1 | TRBV30 | TGTGCCTGGAGTGTAGGGGCAAGGAATGAGCAGTTCTTC | CAWSVGARNEQFF
- | 17 | TRBD1 | TRBJ1-5 | TRBV7-9 | TGTGCCAGCAGCGAAATTCCAGGGGGCGACGGCAATCAGCCCCAGCATTTT | CASSEIPGGDGNQPQHF
- | 15 | - | TRBJ1-4 | TRBV19 | TGTGCCAGTACCCCACAGCGGTCCGGTAATGAAAAACTGTTTTTT | CASTPQRSGNEKLFF
once | 15 | TRBD2 | TRBJ2-1 | TRBV11-2 | TGTGCCAGCAGTCCTGCGGCTAGCGGTTACAATGAGCAGTTCTTC | CASSPAASGYNEQFF
- | 15 | TRBD1 | TRBJ2-2 | TRBV7-9 | TGTGCCAGCAGCTTACGAGGGGGCCGGACCGGGGAGCTGTTTTTT | CASSLRGGRTGELFF
once | 14 | TRBD2 | TRBJ2-7 | TRBV28 | TGTGCCGGAAGGACTAGCGGGGGATCCTACGAGCAGTACTTC | CAGRTSGGSYEQYF
- | 15 | - | TRBJ2-3 | TRBV7-7 | TGTGCCAGCAGCTTGGGGGCGGGGGAGGCAGATACGCAGTATTTT | CASSLGAGEADTQYF
- | 14 | TRBD1 | TRBJ1-1 | TRBV5-4 | TGTGCCAGCAGCTCCAGGGGGCCGAGGGCTGAAGCTTTCTTT | CASSSRGPRAEAFF
- | 16 | TRBD1 | TRBJ1-6 | TRBV28 | TGTGCCAGCAGTTTACCTCAGGGGGCCCAGAATTCACCCCTCCACTTT | CASSLPQGAQNSPLHF
- | 12 | - | TRBJ2-7 | TRBV6-5 | TGTGCCAGCAGTTACCAAGGCGGGGAGCAGTACTTC | CASSYQGGEQYF
once | 12 | - | TRBJ2-5 | TRBV29-1 | TGCAGCGTTGTGATCAGCCAAGAGACCCAGTACTTC | CSVVISQETQYF
- | 15 | - | TRBJ1-1 | TRBV27 | TGTGCCAGCAGCCGATATGGGCCGGGGGGCACTGAAGCTTTCTTT | CASSRYGPGGTEAFF
few | 16 | TRBD1 | TRBJ1-4 | TRBV27 | TGTGCCAGCAGTCTCGGGACAGGGGGCTACGCGGAAAAACTGTTTTTT | CASSLGTGGYAEKLFF
- | 11 | - | TRBJ1-2 | TRBV18 | TGTGCCAGCTCCCAGTCCGGGGACTACACCTTC | CASSQSGDYTF
- | 15 | - | TRBJ2-7 | TRBV4-1 | TGCGCCAGCAGCCAGCCCACTAGTGGGAGCTACGAGCAGTACTTC | CASSQPTSGSYEQYF
- | 15 | TRBD2 | TRBJ2-1 | TRBV7-2 | TGTGCCAGCAGCCGGACTAGCGGGGAGGGTAATGAGCAGTTCTTC | CASSRTSGEGNEQFF
- | 17 | TRBD2 | TRBJ2-1 | TRBV4-3 | TGCGCCAGCAGCCAAGTTCGTGCTAGCGGGGTGGGTAATGAGCAGTTCTTC | CASSQVRASGVGNEQFF
few | 14 | TRBD1 | TRBJ1-2 | TRBV5-6 | TGTGCCAGCAGCCGGACAGGGGGCCTCTATGGCTACACCTTC | CASSRTGGLYGYTF
- | 15 | - | TRBJ2-2 | TRBV19 | TGTGCCAGTAGTTTGGGCCCCGGGAACACCGGGGAGCTGTTTTTT | CASSLGPGNTGELFF
- | 14 | - | TRBJ1-4 | TRBV11-2 | TGTGCCAGCAGCTTAATGACGAGGAACGAAAAACTGTTTTTT | CASSLMTRNEKLFF
- | 13 | - | TRBJ1-1 | TRBV30 | TGTGCCTGGAACGGGGGGTCGAACACTGAAGCTTTCTTT | CAWNGGSNTEAFF
- | 17 | TRBD1 | TRBJ1-6 | TRBV7-8 | TGTGCCAGCAGCTTAGTGACAGGGGGAAAGAACAATTCACCCCTCCACTTT | CASSLVTGGKNNSPLHF
many | 15 | - | TRBJ2-1 | TRBV28 | TGTGCCAGCAGTTTCTTTGGGACTTCATACAATGAGCAGTTCTTC | CASSFFGTSYNEQFF
- | 13 | - | TRBJ1-2 | TRBV5-6 | TGTGCCAGCAGCTTGGCGGCTGTACGTGGCTACACCTTC | CASSLAAVRGYTF
- | 15 | TRBD2 | TRBJ2-1 | TRBV7-9 | TGTGCCAGCAGCTTAGTAACTAGCGGATACAATGAGCAGTTCTTC | CASSLVTSGYNEQFF
- | 12 | - | TRBJ1-1 | TRBV2 | TGTGCCAGCACCCCTAGACAAACTGAAGCTTTCTTT | CASTPRQTEAFF
- | 14 | - | TRBJ2-7 | TRBV7-7 | TGTGCTAGCAGCTTAGGGAGTAGTGGCGGCGAGCAGTACTTC | CASSLGSSGGEQYF
- | 14 | TRBD1 | TRBJ2-1 | TRBV6-5 | TGTGCCAGCAGTTCAGACAGGGGAAACAATGAGCAGTTCTTC | CASSSDRGNNEQFF
- | 15 | - | TRBJ1-4 | TRBV4-1 | TGCGCCAGCAGCCAAGTGGGGGCCACTAATGAAAAACTGTTTTTT | CASSQVGATNEKLFF